This T cell receptor beta chain came from a study of T cell repertoires in cytomegalovirus infection. As for the study in general: A matching HLA type, together with CMV infection, was signaled by public TCR beta signatures.

This clonotype has a count of ten or more. Its target is unknown. General study results and limits: The study identified carriers of CMV plus the relevant HLA from cumulative public TCR beta family frequency. Predominance within the ex vivo response was attributable to HLA-C-restricted CMV-specific TCR beta clonotypes.

V shed 0 bases, J shed 6 bases, and the junction held 3 bases outside the gene matches. CDR1 and CDR2 from the germline V gene are SGHNT and YYREEE (reference sequence). The CDR3 is 15 residues long. From the reads, TCRdb called clonotypes with MiXCR, one entry per CDR3 protein. The table lists approximately 490,000 distinct CDR3 sequences, about 11% of them singletons. Sequencing was done on a sample of PBMCs. The clonotype originates from a human donor in good health (CMV status not recorded). Some clones in this sample may be carry-over from other donors' samples. The chain is built from TRBV5-4 and TRBJ2-1, with TRBD2 matching 10 bases. The CDR3 DNA reads TGTGCCAGCAGCTTGGTCCAGCGGGGGGGCAATGAGCAGTTCTTC. Protein: CASSLVQRGGNEQFF.